Below are 2 T cell receptor beta chains sequenced from a single sample in a study of cytomegalovirus exposure and HLA in healthy donors. 60 Vbeta and 13 Jbeta primers were used in PCR. The protocol was immunoSEQ multiplex PCR, while the TCRdb copy is restricted to in-frame clones and leaves out a portion. This table has 100,000 or so clones, about four fifths appearing once. Sequences were obtained from PBMCs. These receptors came from a man between 35 and 55 years old in good health and CMV-seronegative.

In nucleotides, the CDR3 is TGTGCCAGCAGCCTCGTGGGGCGAGATACGCAGTATTTT. It translates to CASSLVGRDTQYF. V usage is TRBV7-3 and J usage is TRBJ2-3; TRBD1 is a possible D gene (5 bases). This CDR3 spans 13 amino acids. Germline V gene data show CDR1 as SGHTA and CDR2 as FQGTGA. V was clipped by 5 bases and J by 5 bases, with 11 bases between them.

The V gene is TRBV4-2, the J gene TRBJ2-3, with 9 bases matching TRBD2. Germline V gene lookup returns CDR1 LGHNA and CDR2 YNFKEQ. Trimming at V came to 0 bases and at J to 8 bases, leaving 9 bases not matched to a gene. There are 16 residues in the CDR3. The CDR3 loop reads CASSQELAGLLVTQYF. The DNA for the CDR3 is TGTGCCAGCAGCCAAGAACTAGCGGGCCTTTTGGTTACGCAGTATTTT.